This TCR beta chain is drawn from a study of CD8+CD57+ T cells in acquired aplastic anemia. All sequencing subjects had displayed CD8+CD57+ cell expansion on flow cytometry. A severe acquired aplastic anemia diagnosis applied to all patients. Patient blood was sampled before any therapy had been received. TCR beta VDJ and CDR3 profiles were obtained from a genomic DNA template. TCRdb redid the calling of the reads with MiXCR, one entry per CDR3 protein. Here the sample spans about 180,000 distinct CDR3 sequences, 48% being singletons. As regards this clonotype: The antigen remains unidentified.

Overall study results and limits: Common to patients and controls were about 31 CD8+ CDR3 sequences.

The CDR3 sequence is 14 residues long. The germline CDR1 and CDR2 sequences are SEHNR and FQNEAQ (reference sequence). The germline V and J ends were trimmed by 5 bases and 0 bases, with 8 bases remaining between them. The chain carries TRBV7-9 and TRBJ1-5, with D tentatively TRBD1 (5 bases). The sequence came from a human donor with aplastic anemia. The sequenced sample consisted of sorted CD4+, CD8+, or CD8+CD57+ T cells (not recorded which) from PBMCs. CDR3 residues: CASSKGDSNQPQHF. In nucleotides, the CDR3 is TGTGCCAGCAGCAAAGGGGATAGCAATCAGCCCCAGCATTTT.